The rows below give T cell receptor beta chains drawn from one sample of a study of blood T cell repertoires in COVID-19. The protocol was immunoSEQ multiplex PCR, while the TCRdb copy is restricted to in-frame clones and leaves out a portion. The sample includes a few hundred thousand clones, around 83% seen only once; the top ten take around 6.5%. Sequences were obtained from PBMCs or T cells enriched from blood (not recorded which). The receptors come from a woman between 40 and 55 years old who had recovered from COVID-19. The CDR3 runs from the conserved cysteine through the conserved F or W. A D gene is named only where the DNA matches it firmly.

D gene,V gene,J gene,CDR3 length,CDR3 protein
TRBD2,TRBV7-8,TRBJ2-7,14,CASSSPAGGHEQYF
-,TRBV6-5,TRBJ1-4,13,CASTRTGEKKLFF
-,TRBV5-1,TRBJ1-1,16,CASSLGGGELNTEAFF
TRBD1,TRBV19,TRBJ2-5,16,CASSNPGQGAGETQYF
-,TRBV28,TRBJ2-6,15,CASSPQGSGANVLTF
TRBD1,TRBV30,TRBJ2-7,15,CAWSVPGQGRDEQYF
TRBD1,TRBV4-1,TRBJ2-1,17,CASSQEGGQGTYNEQFF
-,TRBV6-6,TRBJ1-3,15,CASSYSEGRGNTIYF
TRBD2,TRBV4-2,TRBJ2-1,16,CASSQDLPSGSYEQFF
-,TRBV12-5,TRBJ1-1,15,CASGLPGHSNTEAFF
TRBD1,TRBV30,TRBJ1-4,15,CAWSADRAFNEKLFF
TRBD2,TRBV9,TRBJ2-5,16,CASSPSAGGPQETQYF
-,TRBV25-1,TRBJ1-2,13,CASSPRTNYGYTF
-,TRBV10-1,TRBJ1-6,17,CASSSTPPPAYNSPLHF
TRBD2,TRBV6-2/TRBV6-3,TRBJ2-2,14,CASSRTRNTGELFF
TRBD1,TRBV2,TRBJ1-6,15,CASSWTGGENSPLHF
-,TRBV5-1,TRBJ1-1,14,CASNTGTMNTEAFF
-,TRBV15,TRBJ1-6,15,CATSRETGGASPLHF
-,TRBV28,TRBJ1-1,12,CASSQQGTEAFF
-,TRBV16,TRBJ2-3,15,CASSHRRQNADTQYF
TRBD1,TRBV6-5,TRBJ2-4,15,CASSYSPGGRNIQYF
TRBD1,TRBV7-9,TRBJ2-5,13,CASSYRGRETQYF
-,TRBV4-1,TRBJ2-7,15,CASSQGPLGGGEQYF
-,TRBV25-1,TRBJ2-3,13,CASSEGATDTQYF
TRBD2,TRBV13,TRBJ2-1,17,CASSSDGGESLYNEQFF
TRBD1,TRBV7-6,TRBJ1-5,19,CASSLLATGGSYSNQPQHF
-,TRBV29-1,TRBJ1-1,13,CSVQGGGGTEAFF
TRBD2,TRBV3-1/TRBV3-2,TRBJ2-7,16,CASSQEASGGSYEQYF
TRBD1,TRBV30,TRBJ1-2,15,CAWRRTGAGDYGYTF
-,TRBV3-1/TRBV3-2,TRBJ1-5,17,CASSQGGIGEWSQPQHF
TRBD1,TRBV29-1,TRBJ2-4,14,CSVHGQGAENIQYF
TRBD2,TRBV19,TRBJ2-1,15,CASSIPGLAGAEQFF
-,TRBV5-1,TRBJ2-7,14,CASSPFTENYEQYF
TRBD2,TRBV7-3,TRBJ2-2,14,CASALAGESGELFF
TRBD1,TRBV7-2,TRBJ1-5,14,CASSLQGANQPQHF
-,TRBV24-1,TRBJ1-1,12,CATSETGTEAFF
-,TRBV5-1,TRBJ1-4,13,CASAGGPSEKLFF
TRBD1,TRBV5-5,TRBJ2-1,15,CASSYSRQGYNEQFF
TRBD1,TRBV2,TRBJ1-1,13,CASSEVRTGRGFF
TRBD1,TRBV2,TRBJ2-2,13,CASSSTGSGELFF
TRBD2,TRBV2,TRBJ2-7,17,CASSESQWREVGNEQYF
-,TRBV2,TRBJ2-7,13,CAGSGLSPTEQYF
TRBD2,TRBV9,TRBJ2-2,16,CASSPPSGGNTGELFF
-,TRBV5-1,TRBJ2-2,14,CASSGQINTGELFF
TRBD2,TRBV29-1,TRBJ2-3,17,CSVEGLAGGRGTDTQYF
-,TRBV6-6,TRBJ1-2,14,CASSYIGGDYGYTF
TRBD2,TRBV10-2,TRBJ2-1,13,CASSLAGGPLLFF
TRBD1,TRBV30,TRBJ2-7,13,CAWTEQGTYEQYF
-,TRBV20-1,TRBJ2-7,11,CSARPSYEQYF